The T cell receptor beta chain described here comes from a study of blood T cell repertoires in COVID-19. Study-wide background: The cDNA or gDNA used as material had been derived from T cells, B-cell-depleted T cells, or PBMCs.

Per the original data handling: From reference gene primer amplification, estimates of nucleated cell counts were derived. Sequencing used immunoSEQ multiplex PCR; TCRdb keeps in-frame clones, though not all of them. V and J calls and clone size are copied from that table; D and trimming were computed from the DNA. The table lists around 140,000 clones, roughly 90% of them singletons. CDR1 and CDR2 (germline): MDHEN, SYDVKM. The V segment lost 6 bases and the J segment 12 bases; nucleotides outside the gene matches: 17. CDR3 size: 15 residues. The Seattle patients, enrolled during active infection, were followed longitudinally.

The sample comprised peripheral blood. The TCR was taken from a human donor with COVID-19, enrolled during active disease. The donor label of this sample is uncertain. J is TRBJ2-1 and V is TRBV28; 7 nucleotides align to TRBD1. The CDR3 nucleotides are TGTGCCAGCAGCCAGGACCGTACAGGGGAGAGAAGGCAGTTCTTC. It is translated as CASSQDRTGERRQFF. Variable domain in full (rest from reference TRBV28 and TRBJ2-1): DVKVTQSSRYLVKRTGEKVFLECVQDMDHENMFWYRQDPGLGLRLIYFSYDVKMKEKGDIPEGYSVSREKKERFSLILESASTNQTSMYLCASSQDRTGERRQFFGPGTRLTVL.